What follows is one T cell receptor beta chain and its context. Its cognate antigen is unknown. This record comes from a study of cytomegalovirus exposure and HLA in healthy donors. Study findings and constraints: In presence/absence analyses, roughly uniform sequencing depth across donors was assumed. Later on, an analysis found that several of the most significant clusters appeared to be linked to common viral pathogens, which included parvovirus B19. Earlier analysis looked at TCR beta V segments, and most were productive about 87% or about 30% of the time. Sequencing had likely introduced a cluster of highly shared sequence variants as an artifact.

The PCR had 60 Vbeta and 13 Jbeta primers. Profiled with immunoSEQ multiplex PCR; TCRdb holds only in-frame clones, not every one. Altogether a few hundred thousand clones are present, 70% to 90% being singletons, with the ten largest covering roughly 7.4%. The CDR3 contains 14 residues. V was clipped by 4 bases and J by 4 bases; unmatched bases: 3. Germline assignment: CDR1 SGHAT and CDR2 FQNNGV. This receptor was identified in a woman between 55 and 75 years old in good health and CMV-seropositive. V gene TRBV11-2 combines with J gene TRBJ2-7; 11 bases match TRBD1. The sample consisted of PBMCs. The CDR3 DNA is TGTGCCAGCAGCTCTCGGGACAGGGGGTACGAGCAGTACTTC. Translating it yields CASSSRDRGYEQYF.